The clone carrying this T cell receptor (beta chain) was observed a handful of times. Antigen unknown. This specimen belongs to a study of graft-versus-host responses after intestinal transplantation. Findings and limits, study-wide: Declining HvG levels early post-transplant were linked to peak circulating GvH clone levels.

Produced via immunoSEQ multiplex PCR; TCRdb's table is partial and in-frame only. The sample has 85,000 to 90,000 clones; about 90% are singletons. The sample was unstimulated CD4+ T cells sorted from spleen or lymph node cells, taken before intestinal transplant. The clonotype was recovered from a human donor who received an intestinal transplant.

The CDR3 is CASSRGSSEAFF. In DNA form, the CDR3 reads TGTGCCAGCAGCAGGGGTTCGAGTGAAGCTTTCTTT. This sequence joins TRBV6-5 and TRBJ1-1, with D tentatively TRBD1 (6 bases). The V and J ends lost 6 bases and 7 bases respectively, with 12 bases between them. The CDR3 totals 12 residues. CDR1 and CDR2 from the germline V gene are MNHEY and SVGAGI.